These 2 T cell receptor beta chains were sequenced from one sample in a study of T-cell reconstitution after alpha-beta-depleted transplantation in children. This sample's TCRbeta library carried unique molecular identifier barcodes. TCRdb called the PCR reads again in MiXCR, with one record for every CDR3 protein. The profile shows a few hundred thousand distinct CDR3 sequences, around 25% of them singletons. Here the sequenced sample was PBMCs, mostly from graft donor cells, taken 180 days after TCRalphabeta/CD19-depleted stem cell transplant. The receptors come from a male patient between 10 and 17 years old who had a stem cell transplant for acute lymphoblastic leukemia, so the T cells may come from the graft donor.

The V and J genes are TRBV7-9 and TRBJ1-3; D call uncertain. The CDR3 is 15 amino acids. V gave up 4 bases and J gave up 3 bases, with 13 bases separating them. CDR1 and CDR2 (germline): SEHNR, FQNEAQ (reference sequence). The CDR3 spells CASSSEVNGGNTIYF. In DNA, the CDR3 is TGTGCCAGCAGCTCCGAGGTAAACGGTGGAAACACCATATATTTT.

This clonotype showed up just a few times. The V and J genes are TRBV29-1 and TRBJ1-2; D is possibly TRBD1 (5 bases). V dropped 6 bases and J dropped 5 bases, with 19 bases sitting between them. Germline V gives CDR1 SQVTM, CDR2 ANQGSEA. This CDR3 has 14 residues. The CDR3 loop reads CSVPARQTLYGYTF. The CDR3 coding sequence is TGCAGCGTCCCTGCCCGACAGACCCTTTATGGCTACACCTTC.